This T cell receptor (beta chain) was captured by sequencing in a study of T cells in Graves' hyperthyroidism and ophthalmopathy. Amplification targeted TCR beta CDR3 regions from RNA transcripts. The study used the HTBI primer set for a first-round RT-PCR of the TCR CDR3. TCRdb re-analysed the multiplex PCR reads in MiXCR, keeping a single row per CDR3 protein. Of about 400,000 distinct CDR3 sequences listed, 11% to 15% were seen once; the top ten hold 25% to 30%. General observations from the study: A 13 V-J model separated ophthalmopathy from stable hyperthyroidism. The model anticipated ophthalmopathy a median approximately 6.6 months pre-onset.

This CDR3 spans 14 amino acids. The ends were cut back, 6 bases at V and 1 base at J, with 12 bases in the middle. The germline gives CDR1 SGHTA, CDR2 FQGTGA. This clonotype was observed a handful of times. Its matching antigen is unknown. The chain combines TRBV7-3 with TRBJ1-1; D is perhaps TRBD1 (6 bases). The clonotype originates from a man aged 50 or older with Graves' ophthalmopathy. Sequencing input: blood. CDR3 amino acids: CASRSGQTNTEAFF. The CDR3, as DNA: TGTGCCAGCAGATCCGGACAGACGAACACTGAAGCTTTCTTT.